This T cell receptor (beta chain) was sequenced for a study of OX40 agonist ivuxolimab in advanced cancers. The wider study: All patients had ivuxolimab intravenously every 2 weeks at 0.01 to 10 mg/kg.

TCRdb's table, derived via immunoSEQ multiplex PCR, lists solely in-frame clones and lacks some. This table holds around 53,000 clones, more than 70% found once. CDR3 length equals 21 residues. With 0 bases removed from V and 2 bases from J, the gap between germline ends came to 27 bases. Per germline, CDR1 LGHNA and CDR2 YSLEER. Excluded were patients having autoimmune disease history or systemic immunosuppression. Patients had blood sampled at baseline and again on cycle 4 day 1 and cycle 7 day 1. This chain links TRBV4-3 with TRBJ2-3; unclear D gene. The specimen comprised CD4+ or CD8+ T cells sorted from blood, sampled in a trial of the OX40 agonist ivuxolimab. The receptor's source is an adult with an advanced solid tumor such as melanoma, head and neck, liver or kidney cancer. CDR3 in amino acids: CASSQDGWAELSSKDTDTQYF. CDR3 nucleotides: TGCGCCAGCAGCCAAGATGGTTGGGCTGAACTTTCTTCGAAGGACACAGATACGCAGTATTTT.